This T cell receptor beta chain was identified in a study of CD4 T cells in relation to SARS-CoV-2 and coronaviruses. Comments on this clone: Its antigen remains unknown.

The repertoire was sequenced with immunoSEQ multiplex PCR; TCRdb's copy has only in-frame clones and lacks some. The data show about 36,000 clones, over 75% seen once. Germline V gene sequence: CDR1 MNHEY, CDR2 SVGAGI. The CDR3 totals 15 residues. Germline trimming cut 6 bases from V and 4 bases from J; bases unmatched to any gene: 11. The rearrangement links TRBV6-5 to TRBJ2-7, with 8 bases that match TRBD2. The clonotype comes from an adult with COVID-19. The source material was memory CD4+ T cells from PBMCs, cultured in vitro. CDR3 nucleotide sequence: TGTGCCAGCAGCCCCGAGACGGGAGGGAGTTACGAGCAGTACTTC. Residues: CASSPETGGSYEQYF.